The 3 T cell receptor beta chains below were found in one sample sequenced in a study of T-cell memory formation after mild COVID-19. TCRdb reprocessed the 5' RACE reads via MiXCR and lists one record per CDR3 protein. Of under 250,000 distinct CDR3 sequences in the sample, over 9.5% were seen once. Specimen: PBMCs or a T cell subset sorted from them (not recorded which). The origin of the receptors is a young man who had mild COVID-19 (a few samples of this study predate the infection). Cell type and time point are not known.

A single count supports this clonotype. J is TRBJ2-3 and V is TRBV7-2, with D possibly being TRBD1 (6 bases). CDR1 is SGHTA and CDR2 is FQGNSA in the germline V gene. Trimming stripped 4 bases from V and 7 bases from J, with 15 bases between. This CDR3 has 14 residues. For the CDR3, the DNA is TGTGCCAGCAGCTGGGGCCAGGGGACGAATACGCAGTATTTT. This encodes CASSWGQGTNTQYF.

The chain couples TRBV5-1 to TRBJ1-4; D is possibly TRBD1 (5 bases). The germline V and J ends were trimmed by 2 bases and 4 bases, with 9 bases remaining between them. The CDR3 is made up of 14 amino acids. Germline V CDR1 and CDR2: SGHRS, YFSETQ. Here the CDR3 DNA reads TGCGCCAGCAGCTTAGACAGCTTTAATGAAAAACTGTTTTTT. Protein product: CASSLDSFNEKLFF.

This rearrangement joins TRBV5-4 to TRBJ1-1, with TRBD1 matching 7 bases. The germline gives CDR1 SGHNT, CDR2 YYREEE (reference sequence). This CDR3 comprises 13 residues. The trim removed 5 bases at V and 7 bases at J, leaving 8 bases unmatched. CDR3 nucleotides: TGTGCCAGCAGTTATACCGGGACAGATGAAGCTTTCTTT. This codes for CASSYTGTDEAFF. The whole variable domain, remainder taken from reference TRBV5-4 and TRBJ1-1, is ETGVTQSPTHLIKTRGQQVTLRCSSQSGHNTVSWYQQALGQGPQFIFQYYREEENGRGNFPPRFSGLQFPNYSSELNVNALELDDSALYLCASSYTGTDEAFFGQGTRLTVV.